This section outlines one TCR beta chain sequence together with its context. The antigen remains unidentified. Being one base from a much bigger clone, this may be a read error. This sample stems from a study of blood T cells in healthy people across ages. Study-wide results and caveats: Strong correlation was found linking TCR beta diversity to naive T cell percentage.

A J-beta primer mix and a sample-barcoded 5' primer were used in a second PCR of about 6 to 12 cycles. One entry per CDR3 protein results from TCRdb running MiXCR on the 5' RACE reads. This sample has 650,000 or so distinct CDR3 sequences, with 40% to 65% found just once. The draw of peripheral blood yielded around 10 milliliters from each donor. Trimming took off 0 bases at V and 4 bases at J, with 11 bases between the two ends. CDR3 length: 15 amino acids. This chain connects TRBV12-3 or TRBV12-4 to TRBJ2-3, with D tentatively TRBD2 (5 bases). Specimen: blood. The TCR was taken from an elderly woman in good health. The CDR3 sequence: CASSLARVSADTQYF. The CDR3 bases are TGTGCCAGCAGTTTAGCGAGGGTCAGCGCAGATACGCAGTATTTT.